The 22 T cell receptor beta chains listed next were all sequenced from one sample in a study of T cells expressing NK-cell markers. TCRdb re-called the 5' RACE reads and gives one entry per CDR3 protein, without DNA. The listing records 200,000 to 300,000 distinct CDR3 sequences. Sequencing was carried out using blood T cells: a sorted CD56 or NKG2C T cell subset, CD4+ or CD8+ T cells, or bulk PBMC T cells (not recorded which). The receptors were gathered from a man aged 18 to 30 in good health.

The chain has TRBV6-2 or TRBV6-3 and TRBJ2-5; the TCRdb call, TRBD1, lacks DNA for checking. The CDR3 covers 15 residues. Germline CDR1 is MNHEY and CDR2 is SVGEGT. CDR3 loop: CASRQTGTSKETQYF.

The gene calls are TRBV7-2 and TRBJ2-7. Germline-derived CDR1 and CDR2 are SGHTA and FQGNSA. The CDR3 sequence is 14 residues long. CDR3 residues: CASSPERIAYEQYF.

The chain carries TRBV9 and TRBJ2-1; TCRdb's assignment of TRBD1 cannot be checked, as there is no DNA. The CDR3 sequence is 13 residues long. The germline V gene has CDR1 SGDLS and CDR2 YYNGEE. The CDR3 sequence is CATGGGLWNEQFF.

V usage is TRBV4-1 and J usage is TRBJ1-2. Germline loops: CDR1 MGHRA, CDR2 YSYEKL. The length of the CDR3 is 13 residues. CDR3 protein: CASSHGLGDGYTF.

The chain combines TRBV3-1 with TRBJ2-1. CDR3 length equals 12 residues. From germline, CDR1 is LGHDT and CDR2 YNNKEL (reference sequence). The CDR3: CASSHASEEQFF.

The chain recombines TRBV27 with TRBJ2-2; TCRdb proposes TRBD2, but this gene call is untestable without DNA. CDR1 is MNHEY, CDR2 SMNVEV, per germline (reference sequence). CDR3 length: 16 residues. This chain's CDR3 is CASSLRGGPNTGELFF.

The CDR3 here is CASGLTGGHTGELFF. The chain links TRBV12-5 to TRBJ2-2; the TCRdb call, TRBD1, lacks DNA for checking. Per the germline V gene, CDR1 is LGHNT and CDR2 is FRNRAP. CDR3 length: 15 amino acids.

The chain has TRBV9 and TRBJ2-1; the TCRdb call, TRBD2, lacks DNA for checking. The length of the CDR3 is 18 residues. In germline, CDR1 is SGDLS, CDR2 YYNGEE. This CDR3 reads CASSVGLAGVGSYNEQFF.

This chain's CDR3 is CASSSTGNQETQYF. The chain recombines TRBV7-9 with TRBJ2-5; the TCRdb call, TRBD1, lacks DNA for checking. The CDR3 has 14 residues. From germline, CDR1 is SEHNR and CDR2 FQNEAQ (reference sequence).

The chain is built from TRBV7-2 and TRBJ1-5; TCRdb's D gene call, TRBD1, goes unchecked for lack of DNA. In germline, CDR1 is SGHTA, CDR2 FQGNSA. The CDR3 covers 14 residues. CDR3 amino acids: CASSRQHSNQPQHF. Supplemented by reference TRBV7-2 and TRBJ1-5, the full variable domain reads GAGVSQSPSNKVTEKGKDVELRCDPISGHTALYWYRQSLGQGLEFLIYFQGNSAPDKSGLPSDRFSAERTGGSVSTLTIQRTQQEDSAVYLCASSRQHSNQPQHFGDGTRLSIL.

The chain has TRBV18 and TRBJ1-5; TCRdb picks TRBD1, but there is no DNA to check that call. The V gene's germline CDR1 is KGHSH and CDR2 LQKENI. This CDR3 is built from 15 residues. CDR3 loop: CASSTGTGVVQPQHF.

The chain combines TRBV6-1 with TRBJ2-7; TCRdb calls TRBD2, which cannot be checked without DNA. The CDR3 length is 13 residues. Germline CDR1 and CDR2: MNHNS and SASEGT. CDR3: CASRPPMFGEQYF.

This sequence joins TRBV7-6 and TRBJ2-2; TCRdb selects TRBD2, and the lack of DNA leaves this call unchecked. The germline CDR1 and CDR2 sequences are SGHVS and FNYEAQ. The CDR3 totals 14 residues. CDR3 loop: CATTRLVGTGELFF.

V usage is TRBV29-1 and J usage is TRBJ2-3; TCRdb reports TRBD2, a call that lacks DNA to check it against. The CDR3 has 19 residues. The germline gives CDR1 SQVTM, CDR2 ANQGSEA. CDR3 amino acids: CSVEANTRDPTMRADTQYF.

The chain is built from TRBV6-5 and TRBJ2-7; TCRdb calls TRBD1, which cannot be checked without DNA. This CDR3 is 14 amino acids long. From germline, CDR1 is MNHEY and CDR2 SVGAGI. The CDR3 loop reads CASSYENRGLEQYF.

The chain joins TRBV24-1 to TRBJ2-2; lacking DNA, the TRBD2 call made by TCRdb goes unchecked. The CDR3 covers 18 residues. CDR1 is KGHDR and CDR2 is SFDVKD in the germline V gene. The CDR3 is CATQRRIAGRVNTGELFF.

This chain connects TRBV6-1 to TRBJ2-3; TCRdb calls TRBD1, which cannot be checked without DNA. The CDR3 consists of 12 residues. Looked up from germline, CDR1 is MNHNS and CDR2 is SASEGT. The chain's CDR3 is CASTGPTDTQYF.

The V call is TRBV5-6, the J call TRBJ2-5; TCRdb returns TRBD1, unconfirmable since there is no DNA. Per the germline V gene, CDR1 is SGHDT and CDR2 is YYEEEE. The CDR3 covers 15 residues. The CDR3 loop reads CASSSPGQRQETQYF.

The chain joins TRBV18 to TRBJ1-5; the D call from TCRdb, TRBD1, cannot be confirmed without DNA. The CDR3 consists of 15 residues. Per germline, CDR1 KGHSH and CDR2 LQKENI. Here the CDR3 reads CASSQNQGSNQPQHF.

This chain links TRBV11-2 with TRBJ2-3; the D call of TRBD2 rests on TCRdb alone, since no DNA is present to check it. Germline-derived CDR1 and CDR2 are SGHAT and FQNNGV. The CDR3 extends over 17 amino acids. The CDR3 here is CASSLEAGGLGTDTQYF.

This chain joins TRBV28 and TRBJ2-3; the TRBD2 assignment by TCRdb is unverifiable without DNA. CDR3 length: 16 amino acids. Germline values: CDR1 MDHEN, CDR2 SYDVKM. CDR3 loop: CASSFWAGGSRDTQYF.

The CDR3 here is CASSLGGETNGYTF. The V call is TRBV12-3 or TRBV12-4, the J call TRBJ1-2; TCRdb outputs TRBD1, but without DNA this stays unchecked. The CDR3 has 14 residues.